This TCR beta chain was captured by sequencing in a study of cytomegalovirus exposure and HLA in healthy donors. Whole-study results and caveats: In vitro data verified a few CMV-associated chains as specific for CMV antigens.

The CDR3 covers 15 residues. The ends lost 4 bases at V and 9 bases at J; junction bases unmatched: 9. Germline CDR1 reads MGHRA; CDR2 reads YSYEKL. Whereas donors were nominally healthy upon sampling, unrecorded immune exposures were probable. With 60 Vbeta and 13 Jbeta primers, the PCR was carried out. Sequencing used immunoSEQ multiplex PCR; TCRdb keeps in-frame clones, though not all of them. The table records over 150,000 clones, approximately 81% of them present only once. Regarding this clone: Antigen: not known.

The rearrangement uses TRBV4-1 and TRBJ2-4; 10 positions agree with TRBD2. What was sequenced was PBMCs. This receptor was obtained from a man aged 18 to 30 in good health and CMV-seronegative. The CDR3 DNA follows: TGCGCCAGCAGCCTCACCCCTGGGACTAGCGTCATTCAGTACTTC. Translation gives CASSLTPGTSVIQYF.